This T cell receptor beta chain was obtained from a study of T-cell memory formation after mild COVID-19. Trimming removed 0 bases from V and 7 bases from J; junction bases left unmatched: 6. CDR1 and CDR2 from the germline V gene are SGDLS and YYNGEE. The CDR3 sequence is 14 residues long. This clonotype was picked up a small number of times. Its antigen is not identified. MiXCR was run by TCRdb on the 5' RACE reads, yielding one entry per CDR3 protein. The sample includes more than 35,000 distinct CDR3 sequences, around 6.1% seen only once; the top ten take under 0.9%. Whole-study results and caveats: CD8+ contracting clones occupied EMRA, while CD4+ ones occupied mainly CM and EM.

The source of this sequence is an adult who had mild COVID-19 (a few samples of this study predate the infection). Cell type and time point are not known. This chain links TRBV9 with TRBJ1-2; TRBD1 aligns across 7 bases. The sequenced sample consisted of PBMCs or a T cell subset sorted from them (not recorded which). Here the CDR3 reads CASSVEDRVGGYTF. The CDR3 bases are TGTGCCAGCAGCGTAGAAGACAGGGTCGGTGGCTACACCTTC.